Below are 31 T cell receptor beta chains sequenced from a single sample in a study of regulatory T cells in long-lasting Graves disease. Time point reported: newly diagnosed GD, antithyroid drugs for less than 3 months. Preparation of the TCR library used RNA extracted from PBMCs. In building TCR beta libraries, iRepertoire HTBI primers were used together with Arm-PCR of CDR3 regions. TCRdb called the multiplex PCR reads again in MiXCR, with one record for every CDR3 protein. The table includes roughly 410,000 distinct CDR3 sequences, approximately 15% detected once. These records were also assigned to another study, of T cells in Graves' hyperthyroidism and ophthalmopathy.

The specimen was peripheral blood mononuclear cells (PBMCs), collected at new diagnosis, from a patient treated with antithyroid drugs. The receptors stem from a woman aged 35 to 49 with Graves disease.

This clonotype has ten or more counts. The CDR3 here is CASSLGLNLYNEQFF. In DNA, the CDR3 is TGTGCCAGCAGTTTAGGGCTGAATCTGTACAATGAGCAGTTCTTC. J is TRBJ2-1 and V is TRBV12-3 or TRBV12-4; D call uncertain. The V and J ends lost 1 base and 4 bases respectively, with 11 bases between them. This CDR3 contains 15 residues.

This clonotype has ten or more counts. This chain uses TRBV6-2 or TRBV6-3 with TRBJ2-3; 7 bases line up with TRBD2. CDR1 MNHEY and CDR2 SVGEGT come from the germline V gene. J gave up 4 bases and V 0 bases, and 4 bases lay outside the gene matches. This CDR3 region has 15 residues. In nucleotides, the CDR3 is TGTGCCAGCAGTTACTCGAACGGGAGGCCAGATACGCAGTATTTT. Amino acid sequence: CASSYSNGRPDTQYF.

This clonotype was seen ten or more times. The chain has TRBV12-3 or TRBV12-4 and TRBJ1-2; TRBD1 is a possible D gene (6 bases). The CDR3 is 13 amino acids. The germline V and J ends were trimmed by 6 bases and 6 bases, with 14 bases remaining between them. Here the CDR3 reads CASSSQQGDGYTF. CDR3 coding DNA: TGTGCCAGCAGCTCGCAACAGGGCGATGGCTACACCTTC.

In this sample, this clonotype turned up many times. This rearrangement joins TRBV13 to TRBJ1-1; 7 bases line up with TRBD1. The CDR3 runs to 16 residues. With V trimmed by 4 bases and J by 6 bases, 14 bases remained unmatched. Germline lookup yields CDR1 PRHDT and CDR2 FYEKMQ (reference sequence). CDR3 DNA sequence: TGTGCCAGCAGCTACAGGGGAGGGGGCCTTTTGGCTGAAGCTTTCTTT. Protein: CASSYRGGGLLAEAFF.

Many counts were recorded for this clonotype. The chain joins TRBV11-2 to TRBJ2-5; D uncertain. V was shortened by 7 bases and J by 2 bases, with 20 bases between the two germline ends. The CDR3 is 16 amino acids. Germline V gene data show CDR1 as SGHAT and CDR2 as FQNNGV. In DNA form, the CDR3 reads TGTGCCAGCACCAACCCGGATGGCGCACCTCAAGAGACCCAGTACTTC. The encoded protein is CASTNPDGAPQETQYF. The full variable domain, its missing parts supplied by reference TRBV11-2 and TRBJ2-5, is EAGVAQSPRYKIIEKRQSVAFWCNPISGHATLYWYQQILGQGPKLLIQFQNNGVVDDSQLPKDRFSAERLKGVDSTLKIQPAKLEDSAVYLCASTNPDGAPQETQYFGPGTRLLVL.

V and J are TRBV28 and TRBJ1-1; D gene ambiguous. Trimming removed 2 bases at V and 8 bases at J, with 6 bases between. Germline V gene data show CDR1 as MDHEN and CDR2 as SYDVKM. This CDR3 has 11 residues. The CDR3 is CASSLSREAFF. The CDR3, as DNA: TGTGCCAGCAGTTTAAGTCGGGAAGCTTTCTTT.

This clonotype was counted many times. The chain has TRBV30 and TRBJ1-4; 7 nucleotides align to TRBD1. V gave up 4 bases and J gave up 5 bases; unmatched junction bases: 4. This CDR3 has 13 amino acids. Per the germline V gene, CDR1 is GTSNPN and CDR2 is SVGIG (reference sequence). The CDR3 DNA sequence: TGTGCCTGGACGACAGGGCGGAATGAAAAACTGTTTTTT. Its translation: CAWTTGRNEKLFF.

This clonotype came up many times. The genes are TRBV20-1 and TRBJ2-3; D is ambiguous. V lost 3 bases and J 0 bases, leaving 16 bases between the germline ends. The CDR3 runs to 16 residues. Germline assignment: CDR1 DFQATT and CDR2 SNEGSKA (reference sequence). CDR3: CSASRRGGTSTDTQYF. CDR3 in DNA: TGCAGTGCTAGCCGACGAGGTGGAACTAGCACAGATACGCAGTATTTT.

The CDR3 nucleotides read TGTGCCAGCAGGGCCTATAGGGGACAGGGGGCCTACGAGCAGTACTTC. Encoded protein: CASRAYRGQGAYEQYF. The chain links TRBV28 to TRBJ2-7; the match to TRBD1 covers 11 bases. V dropped 6 bases and J dropped 2; count of bases not matched to a gene: 9. CDR3 length: 16 residues. Germline-derived CDR1 and CDR2 are MDHEN and SYDVKM.

This clonotype was counted at least ten times. The V gene is TRBV10-3, the J gene TRBJ1-4; 9 nucleotides match TRBD1. Losses at the gene ends were 5 bases for V and 7 bases for J; bases not matched to a gene: 5. Germline CDR1 and CDR2: ENHRY and SYGVKD. The CDR3 contains 14 residues. DNA for the CDR3: TGTGCCATCAGTCCGGGACAGGGTCGTGAAAAACTGTTTTTT. This gives the protein CAISPGQGREKLFF.

Many counts were recorded for this clonotype. The J gene is TRBJ1-2, the V gene TRBV2, with TRBD1 matching over 8 bases. Germline CDR1 reads SNHLY; CDR2 reads FYNNEI. The length of the CDR3 is 13 residues. With V trimmed by 5 bases and J by 8 bases, 7 bases remained unmatched. CDR3 bases: TGTGCCAGCAGTCAGGACAGGGCGGGAGGCTACACCTTC. It translates to CASSQDRAGGYTF.

This clonotype was recorded at least ten times. V usage is TRBV2 and J usage is TRBJ2-2; 8 nucleotides line up with TRBD2. This CDR3 has 14 residues. Germline V gives CDR1 SNHLY, CDR2 FYNNEI. J gave up 5 bases and V 6 bases, and 5 bases lay outside the gene matches. The CDR3 region is CASSPSGRTGELFF. The CDR3 nucleotides read TGTGCCAGCAGCCCTAGCGGGCGAACCGGGGAGCTGTTTTTT.

This clonotype has ten or more counts. The chain carries TRBV2 and TRBJ2-7; the D call may be TRBD1 or TRBD2 (5 bases each). Germline loops: CDR1 SNHLY, CDR2 FYNNEI. There are 14 residues in the CDR3. V gave up 3 bases and J gave up 3 bases, with 12 bases separating them. CDR3 protein: CASSESTRGYEQYF. The DNA for the CDR3 is TGTGCCAGCAGTGAGTCCACGAGGGGCTACGAGCAGTACTTC. The entire variable domain, with the rest obtained from reference TRBV2 and TRBJ2-7, is as follows: EPEVTQTPSHQVTQMGQEVILRCVPISNHLYFYWYRQILGQKVEFLVSFYNNEISEKSEIFDDQFSVERPDGSNFTLKIRSTKLEDSAMYFCASSESTRGYEQYFGPGTRLTVT.

Of note for this clonotype: A read error may account for a junction end that differs from germline. This chain links TRBV7-9 with TRBJ2-2; D gene unclear. This CDR3 comprises 17 residues. From germline, CDR1 is SEHNR and CDR2 FQNEAQ (reference sequence). The CDR3 sequence is CASSLALVTLNAGELFF. CDR3 coding DNA: TGTGCCAGCAGCTTAGCGCTAGTGACACTGAACGCCGGGGAGCTGTTTTTT.

The table lists this clonotype with many counts. This chain links TRBV29-1 with TRBJ2-1; 12 nucleotides align to TRBD2. Unmatched junction bases numbered 6, after V lost 8 bases and J lost 4 bases. In germline, CDR1 is SQVTM, CDR2 ANQGSEA. The CDR3 is made up of 14 amino acids. The CDR3 here is CSSRLAGDYNEQFF. The CDR3 DNA is TGCAGCTCCAGACTAGCGGGAGATTACAATGAGCAGTTCTTC.

The V gene is TRBV5-1, the J gene TRBJ2-7; 10 bases are a match to TRBD1. Germline V lookup: CDR1 SGHRS, CDR2 YFSETQ. This CDR3 contains 14 residues. Trimming cost V 5 bases and J 6 bases; bases outside gene matches: 8. The CDR3 protein is CASRTGTGDREQYF. DNA for the CDR3: TGCGCCAGCAGAACCGGGACAGGGGACCGCGAGCAGTACTTC. The full variable domain, with the rest looked up from reference TRBV5-1 and TRBJ2-7, is KAGVTQTPRYLIKTRGQQVTLSCSPISGHRSVSWYQQTPGQGLQFLFEYFSETQRNKGNFPGRFSGRQFSNSRSEMNVSTLELGDSALYLCASRTGTGDREQYFGPGTRLTVT.

This clonotype was seen many times. Its ends do not fully match the called genes, so a read error is possible. The chain couples TRBV2 to TRBJ1-5, with TRBD1 as a possible D gene (5 bases). The germline V gene has CDR1 SNHLY and CDR2 FYNNEI. This CDR3 spans 16 amino acids. The CDR3 reads CASSRDNSDSNQPQHF. As DNA, the CDR3 is TGTGCCAGCAGCAGGGATAACTCTGATAGCAACCAGCCCCAGCATTTT.

Comments on this clonotype: A read error is possible here, since a much larger clone lies one base away. This sequence joins TRBV5-1 and TRBJ1-1; D might be TRBD1 (5 bases). CDR1 and CDR2 from the germline V gene are SGHRS and YFSETQ. CDR3 length: 13 amino acids. Deletions cut 3 bases from V and 5 bases from J, with 11 bases between. The CDR3 nucleotides read TGCGCCAGCAGCTCCGCAGGGTTGACTGAAGCTTTCTTT. This sequence encodes CASSSAGLTEAFF. Together with reference TRBV5-1 and TRBJ1-1, the CDR3 gives the full variable domain: KAGVTQTPRYLIKTRGQQVTLSCSPISGHRSVSWYQQTPGQGLQFLFEYFSETQRNKGNFPGRFSGRQFSNSRSEMNVSTLELGDSALYLCASSSAGLTEAFFGQGTRLTVV.

The chain carries TRBV20-1 and TRBJ2-4; D is possibly TRBD1 or TRBD2 (5 bases each). The CDR3 is 16 amino acids. V was trimmed by 0 bases and J by 3 bases, leaving 15 bases between them. Germline CDR1 is DFQATT and CDR2 is SNEGSKA (reference sequence). CDR3 loop: CSARDLGAFDKNIQYF. The DNA for the CDR3 is TGCAGTGCTAGAGATCTCGGGGCTTTCGACAAAAACATTCAGTACTTC.

This clonotype was counted between two and nine times. One junction end does not reproduce the germline sequence, and a read error may be involved. Here the CDR3 DNA reads TGCCCCCCTGTCACTGGAGCCACTGAAGCTTTCTTT. This translates into CPPVTGATEAFF. J is TRBJ1-1 and V is TRBV7-9; D is undetermined. This CDR3 contains 12 residues. CDR1 is SEHNR, CDR2 FQNEAQ, per germline (reference sequence).

V usage is TRBV14 and J usage is TRBJ2-1; D is possibly TRBD2 (6 bases). Germline CDR1 and CDR2: SGHDN and FVKESK. Deletions cut 2 bases from V and 7 bases from J, with 12 bases between. The CDR3 runs to 14 residues. The CDR3 loop reads CASSQLGSGNEQFF. As DNA, the CDR3 is TGTGCCAGCAGCCAACTCGGGAGTGGGAATGAGCAGTTCTTC.

This clonotype was picked up a small number of times. CDR3 region: CAWSARGDQPQHF. As DNA, the CDR3 is TGTGCCTGGAGCGCCCGAGGGGATCAGCCCCAGCATTTT. The V gene is TRBV30, the J gene TRBJ1-5; tentative D call: TRBD1 (5 bases). Trimming took 3 bases from V and 5 from J, leaving 11 bases between them. This CDR3 is 13 amino acids long. Germline CDR1 is GTSNPN and CDR2 is SVGIG (reference sequence).

Many counts were recorded for this clonotype. This chain links TRBV19 with TRBJ1-5; 7 nucleotides line up with TRBD1. This CDR3 is 14 amino acids long. Germline V gives CDR1 LNHDA, CDR2 SQIVND (reference sequence). Trimming at V came to 4 bases and at J to 3 bases, leaving 3 bases not matched to a gene. The DNA of the CDR3 is TGTGCCAGTAGTACCACAGGGGACAATCAGCCCCAGCATTTT. Its protein is CASSTTGDNQPQHF.

Many counts were recorded for this clonotype. The chain carries TRBV28 and TRBJ2-7, with TRBD1 identical over 9 bases. CDR3 size: 14 residues. V lost 7 bases and J lost 2; bases outside the gene matches: 6. Germline CDR1 is MDHEN and CDR2 is SYDVKM. The CDR3 here is CASTMGQGTYEQYF. The CDR3 DNA reads as TGTGCCAGCACCATGGGACAGGGCACCTACGAGCAGTACTTC.

This clonotype was detected only a few times. The V gene is TRBV29-1, the J gene TRBJ2-2, with 9 bases lining up with TRBD1. CDR1 and CDR2 from the germline V gene are SQVTM and ANQGSEA. The V gene end was trimmed by 3 bases and the J gene end by 6 bases; junction bases not matched to a gene: 11. The CDR3 covers 16 residues. The CDR3 loop reads CSVDGGTGGGAGELFF. CDR3 nucleotide sequence: TGCAGCGTTGACGGGGGAACAGGGGGCGGGGCCGGGGAGCTGTTTTTT.

The rearrangement uses TRBV9 and TRBJ2-1; D call uncertain. In germline, CDR1 is SGDLS, CDR2 YYNGEE. The CDR3 extends over 13 amino acids. Trimming removed 3 bases from V and 5 bases from J, with 9 bases in between. The DNA for the CDR3 is TGTGCCAGCAGCGCTGACAACCACAATGAGCAGTTCTTC. Translated, it gives CASSADNHNEQFF.

As to this clonotype: A much larger clone is a single base away; this may be a read error. The rearrangement links TRBV11-3 to TRBJ2-1; no clear D gene. The V gene lost 5 bases and the J gene lost 5 bases, with 7 bases spanning the gap. Germline CDR1 is SGHNT and CDR2 is YENEEA. This CDR3 has 12 amino acids. CDR3 protein: CASSPPHNEQFF. As DNA, the CDR3 is TGTGCCAGCAGCCCCCCCCACAATGAGCAGTTCTTC.

The chain has TRBV19 and TRBJ2-7, with 8 positions matching TRBD2. The length of the CDR3 is 16 residues. V was pared by 3 bases and J by 1 base, with 8 bases of the junction left unmatched. Germline-derived CDR1 and CDR2 are LNHDA and SQIVND (reference sequence). CDR3 protein: CASSISRGTSSYEQYF. In DNA, the CDR3 is TGTGCCAGTAGTATTAGCCGGGGGACTAGTTCCTACGAGCAGTACTTC.

This clonotype has at least ten counts. This chain links TRBV11-3 with TRBJ1-1; 8 nucleotides line up with TRBD1. CDR1 is SGHNT, CDR2 YENEEA, per germline. V was pared by 1 base and J by 4 bases, with 5 bases of the junction left unmatched. The CDR3 sequence is 15 residues long. The CDR3 sequence: CASSLAGQGGTEAFF. The CDR3 coding sequence is TGTGCCAGCAGCTTAGCCGGACAGGGTGGCACTGAAGCTTTCTTT. The full variable domain, with the rest looked up from reference TRBV11-3 and TRBJ1-1, is EAGVVQSPRYKIIEKKQPVAFWCNPISGHNTLYWYLQNLGQGPELLIRYENEEAVDDSQLPKDRFSAERLKGVDSTLKIQPAELGDSAVYLCASSLAGQGGTEAFFGQGTRLTVV.

The chain couples TRBV27 to TRBJ1-3, with D perhaps matching TRBD1 (5 bases). V was clipped by 6 bases and J by 0 bases, with 12 bases between them. The CDR3 is made up of 15 amino acids. Germline CDR1 MNHEY, CDR2 SMNVEV (reference sequence). CDR3 DNA: TGTGCCAGCAGCCCGGGGCACCGCTCTGGAAACACCATATATTTT. Residues: CASSPGHRSGNTIYF.

This clonotype appeared many times. This CDR3 reads CASSLVGDGYTF. Here the CDR3 DNA reads TGTGCCAGCAGCTTGGTCGGGGATGGCTACACCTTC. The chain couples TRBV7-2 to TRBJ1-2; no definite D call. Germline-derived CDR1 and CDR2 are SGHTA and FQGNSA. This CDR3 contains 12 residues. The V and J ends lost 3 bases and 6 bases respectively, with 8 bases between them.